The TCR beta chain under discussion was sequenced for a study of T cell repertoires in cytomegalovirus infection. Study details: Through public TCR beta signatures, both CMV infection and matching HLA type were indicated. Study-wide results and limits: The cumulative frequency of public TCR beta families identified carriers of CMV plus the relevant HLA. The ex vivo response was dominated by HLA-C-restricted CMV-specific TCR beta clonotypes.

CDR1 SEHNR and CDR2 FQNEAQ come from the germline V gene (reference sequence). CDR3 length: 14 residues. Trimming cost V 1 base and J 5 bases, with 11 bases left between them. In this sample, this clonotype turned up many times. Its cognate antigen is unknown. MiXCR was run by TCRdb on the reads, yielding one entry per CDR3 protein. This sample yields 680,000 or so distinct CDR3 sequences, of which about 40% are seen a single time; 2.5% to 3.5% belongs to the top ten. The chain recombines TRBV7-9 with TRBJ1-2, with D tentatively TRBD1 (6 bases). Sequenced input: PBMCs. This TCR was recovered from a human donor in good health (CMV status not recorded). Some clones in this sample may be carry-over from other donors' samples. The CDR3 here is CASSLGVGQYGYTF. CDR3 in DNA: TGTGCCAGCAGCTTAGGGGTCGGACAGTATGGCTACACCTTC.